Below are 10 T cell receptor beta chains sequenced from a single sample in a study of Ad26.COV2.S vaccination and SARS-CoV-2 variants. The protocol was immunoSEQ multiplex PCR, while the TCRdb copy is restricted to in-frame clones and leaves out a portion. The sample contains 510,000 or so clones, around 88% of which appear only once. The treatment here: about 20 received Ad26.COV2.S at low or high dose, single or two shots; about 5 received placebo; per-sample allocation not given. Sampling happened 63 days after the first vaccine or placebo injection. The material was peripheral blood, obtained in a trial of Ad26.COV2.S vaccine versus placebo. The receptors derive from a person aged 18-60 years who received the Ad26.COV2.S COVID-19 vaccine or a placebo.

The rearrangement uses TRBV14 and TRBJ2-1, with D maybe TRBD2 (6 bases). V lost 7 bases to trimming and J lost 7 bases, with 23 bases between them. Per the germline V gene, CDR1 is SGHDN and CDR2 is FVKESK. The CDR3 extends over 16 amino acids. The CDR3 nucleotides read TGTGCCAGCATTAGGGGCTCGGGAGCACCCCCGAATGAGCAGTTCTTC. It translates to CASIRGSGAPPNEQFF. Filled out from reference TRBV14 and TRBJ2-1, the complete variable domain reads EAGVTQFPSHSVIEKGQTVTLRCDPISGHDNLYWYRRVMGKEIKFLLHFVKESKQDESGMPNNRFLAERTGGTYSTLKVQPAELEDSGVYFCASIRGSGAPPNEQFFGPGTRLTVL.

With regard to this clone: Other nucleotide sequences from this sample produce the same CDR3. The chain employs TRBV5-1 and TRBJ2-7, with 10 bases that match TRBD1. The CDR3 has 14 amino acids. Germline V lookup: CDR1 SGHRS, CDR2 YFSETQ. J gave up 3 bases and V 3 bases, and 3 bases lay outside the gene matches. The CDR3 reads CASSWTGGSYEQYF. The CDR3 region has the DNA TGCGCCAGCAGCTGGACAGGGGGGAGCTACGAGCAGTACTTC.

V usage is TRBV6-2 or TRBV6-3 and J usage is TRBJ2-1; TRBD2 matches 7 bases. V shed 6 bases and J 8 bases; nucleotides not matched to a gene: 10. CDR1 and CDR2 (germline): MNHEY, SVGEGT. CDR3 length equals 14 residues. CDR3 DNA sequence: TGTGCCAGCAGCGGATTACCTGGGGGGGATGAGCAGTTCTTC. Its protein product is CASSGLPGGDEQFF.

The chain combines TRBV4-2 with TRBJ2-1; 9 bases are shared with TRBD2. Germline CDR1 and CDR2: LGHNA and YNFKEQ. Trimming took 0 bases from V and 10 from J; bases not matched to a gene: 10. The CDR3 extends over 16 amino acids. CDR3 sequence (DNA): TGTGCCAGCAGCCAAGATGGTGGCGGGAGGGCCCGGGAGCAGTTCTTC. This encodes CASSQDGGGRAREQFF.

A note on this clone: Other DNA sequences of this sample code for an identical CDR3. The V call is TRBV28, the J call TRBJ1-5, with D unresolved. Germline V gives CDR1 MDHEN, CDR2 SYDVKM. The ends were cut back, 1 base at V and 7 bases at J, with 5 bases in the middle. The CDR3 is made up of 12 amino acids. CDR3 region: CASSLLGQPQHF. CDR3 nucleotides: TGTGCCAGCAGTTTATTGGGCCAGCCCCAGCATTTT.

This clone was recorded only once. V gene TRBV27 combines with J gene TRBJ2-1, with 7 bases identical to TRBD2. CDR1 and CDR2 (germline): MNHEY, SMNVEV (reference sequence). The CDR3 is 17 amino acids. The trim removed 5 bases at V and 5 bases at J, leaving 15 bases unmatched. The CDR3 DNA reads TGTGCCAGCAGTCAGCGCCGCCCACTAGCGAGAGACAATGAGCAGTTCTTC. As protein: CASSQRRPLARDNEQFF.

The J gene is TRBJ2-3, the V gene TRBV19; D uncertain. The CDR3 consists of 17 residues. V lost 3 bases and J lost 5, with 21 bases in between. Germline V lookup: CDR1 LNHDA, CDR2 SQIVND (reference sequence). CDR3 amino acids: CASSIPGLPSTGDTQYF. The CDR3 nucleotides read TGTGCCAGTAGTATCCCGGGCCTACCCTCCACGGGAGATACGCAGTATTTT.

The CDR3 reads CASSLLAGGKGNEQFF. The CDR3 DNA is TGTGCCAGCAGTTTGCTAGCGGGAGGGAAGGGCAATGAGCAGTTCTTC. The chain has TRBV6-2 or TRBV6-3 and TRBJ2-1, with 12 bases aligning to TRBD2. V lost 4 bases to trimming and J lost 6 bases; unmatched junction nucleotides: 7. There are 16 residues in the CDR3. CDR1 is MNHEY and CDR2 is SVGEGT in the germline V gene.

The chain has TRBV7-9 and TRBJ2-1; 8 nucleotides agree with TRBD1. The V segment lost 5 bases and the J segment 15 bases; nucleotides outside the gene matches: 9. There are 12 residues in the CDR3. CDR1 is SEHNR and CDR2 is FQNEAQ in the germline V gene (reference sequence). The CDR3 sequence: CASSRADRDRFF. The CDR3 nucleotides read TGTGCCAGCAGCCGGGCGGACAGGGATCGGTTCTTC.

The V call is TRBV7-2, the J call TRBJ2-2; possibly TRBD1 or TRBD2 for D (5 bases each). The V end lost 4 bases, the J end lost 6 bases, and 12 bases lay between the germline ends. The CDR3 covers 14 residues. Germline-derived CDR1 and CDR2 are SGHTA and FQGNSA. This CDR3 reads CASSSLVGPGELFF. CDR3 sequence (DNA): TGTGCCAGCAGCTCCTTAGTGGGACCCGGGGAGCTGTTTTTT.